Presented here are 27 T cell receptor beta chains from one specimen sequenced in a study of CD8 T cells in ankylosing spondylitis. TCRdb reanalysed the 5' RACE reads using MiXCR and keeps one entry per CDR3 protein. The sample records 300,000 to 350,000 distinct CDR3 sequences, less than 25% being singletons. Sequences were obtained from blood, either unsorted or a sorted T cell fraction (not recorded which). These receptors originate from a female donor with ankylosing spondylitis or in good health (not recorded which).

Remarks on this clonotype: It is unclear where the CDR3 begins or ends on the DNA, so no DNA is shown, and the CDR3 is as TCRdb lists it. V is TRBV25-1 and J is TRBJ1-4; TRBD1 is the table's D call and was not checked against the DNA. Counting both end residues, the CDR3 totals 16 amino acids. The germline V gene encodes CDR1 MGHDK and CDR2 SYGVNS. The CDR3 loop is CASSESRGLNEKLFFF.

The chain links TRBV7-6 to TRBJ2-3; D is unclear. The CDR3 covers 14 residues. Germline assignment: CDR1 SGHVS and CDR2 FNYEAQ. V was clipped by 2 bases and J by 6 bases, with 12 bases between them. DNA of the CDR3: TGTGCCAGCAGCTTAAAATCCCCGACCGATACGCAGTATTTT. Translating it yields CASSLKSPTDTQYF.

The chain uses TRBV6-6 and TRBJ2-7; D ambiguous. The CDR3 length is 13 residues. Per the germline V gene, CDR1 is MNHNY and CDR2 is SVGAGI (reference sequence). Trimming removed 0 bases from V and 6 bases from J, with 9 bases in between. CDR3 protein: CASSYSTGSEQYF. The CDR3 bases are TGTGCCAGCAGTTACTCGACTGGGTCCGAGCAGTACTTC.

This clonotype was seen only a few times. The chain is built from TRBV7-2 and TRBJ2-7, with D possibly matching TRBD2 (6 bases). Trimming cost V 0 bases and J 2 bases, with 8 bases left between them. The CDR3 runs 14 residues. Looked up from germline, CDR1 is SGHTA and CDR2 is FQGNSA. This CDR3 reads CASSLAWTTYEQYF. Written as DNA, the CDR3 is TGTGCCAGCAGCTTAGCGTGGACTACCTACGAGCAGTACTTC.

The chain combines TRBV5-1 with TRBJ2-1, with 7 bases matching TRBD1. Germline lookup yields CDR1 SGHRS and CDR2 YFSETQ. V trimming: 2 bases; J trimming: 7 bases; junction bases outside the gene matches: 9. CDR3 length: 15 residues. The CDR3 spells CASSFEGALLNEQFF. The CDR3 DNA sequence: TGCGCCAGCAGCTTCGAGGGGGCCCTTTTGAATGAGCAGTTCTTC.

The chain recombines TRBV20-1 with TRBJ1-2; no firm D call. Germline assignment: CDR1 DFQATT and CDR2 SNEGSKA (reference sequence). This CDR3 is 14 amino acids long. V lost 0 bases and J lost 5, with 13 bases in between. CDR3 residues: CSARDRRAGYGYTF. CDR3 sequence (DNA): TGCAGTGCTAGAGATAGGAGGGCGGGGTATGGCTACACCTTC.

This clonotype turned up a few times. V and J are TRBV11-2 and TRBJ2-5; TRBD1 aligns across 8 bases. Germline V CDR1 and CDR2: SGHAT, FQNNGV. V lost 5 bases to trimming and J lost 3 bases; unmatched junction nucleotides: 17. The CDR3 is 18 amino acids. CDR3 sequence (DNA): TGTGCCAGCAGCCCCAGGCAGTGGCAGGGGGCGAGTGAAGAGACCCAGTACTTC. It translates to CASSPRQWQGASEETQYF.

The J gene is TRBJ2-7, the V gene TRBV12-3 or TRBV12-4, with D unclear. V was clipped by 2 bases and J by 5 bases, with 13 bases between them. This CDR3 is 14 amino acids long. As DNA, the CDR3 is TGTGCCAGCAGTTTAAAACCCGCACGGAACGAGCAGTACTTC. This gives the protein CASSLKPARNEQYF.

This clonotype was observed a handful of times. This chain links TRBV7-2 with TRBJ2-1, with D unclear. Germline loops: CDR1 SGHTA, CDR2 FQGNSA. The CDR3 sequence is 15 residues long. V lost 3 bases to trimming and J lost 5 bases, with 14 bases between them. In DNA form, the CDR3 reads TGTGCCAGCAGCTTTTTGTACATTAGGGACAATGAGCAGTTCTTC. Translating it yields CASSFLYIRDNEQFF. The complete variable domain, with remaining parts taken from reference TRBV7-2 and TRBJ2-1, reads GAGVSQSPSNKVTEKGKDVELRCDPISGHTALYWYRQSLGQGLEFLIYFQGNSAPDKSGLPSDRFSAERTGGSVSTLTIQRTQQEDSAVYLCASSFLYIRDNEQFFGPGTRLTVL.

This clonotype has more than one count but fewer than ten. This sequence joins TRBV7-9 and TRBJ2-7; TRBD1 matches 10 bases. The V gene's germline CDR1 is SEHNR and CDR2 FQNEAQ (reference sequence). V gave up 4 bases and J gave up 9 bases; unmatched junction bases: 3. This CDR3 is built from 12 residues. CDR3 DNA: TGTGCCAGCAGCTGGACAGGGGGAGCGCAGTACTTC. As protein: CASSWTGGAQYF.

This clonotype showed up just a few times. Here the CDR3 DNA reads TGTGCCAGCCAATCCCCGGCCCAGGGGGCGAAGCAGTACTTC. It translates to CASQSPAQGAKQYF. V gene TRBV18 combines with J gene TRBJ2-7, with TRBD1 matching 8 bases. V was clipped by 8 bases and J by 8 bases; unmatched bases: 14. The CDR3 is 14 amino acids. Germline values: CDR1 KGHSH, CDR2 LQKENI.

This clonotype came up a few times. The chain recombines TRBV20-1 with TRBJ2-1, with 9 bases identical to TRBD2. V shed 7 bases and J 5 bases; nucleotides not matched to a gene: 12. Per the germline V gene, CDR1 is DFQATT and CDR2 is SNEGSKA (reference sequence). The CDR3 is 15 amino acids. The CDR3 nucleotides are TGCAGTGGGACAAAGGCGGGAGGGAGTAACAATGAGCAGTTCTTC. Residues: CSGTKAGGSNNEQFF.

This sequence joins TRBV9 and TRBJ2-1; D is uncertain. The ends were cut back, 4 bases at V and 8 bases at J, with 10 bases in the middle. The CDR3 is 12 residues long. The germline V gene has CDR1 SGDLS and CDR2 YYNGEE. CDR3 in amino acids: CASSPTPHEQFF. CDR3 nucleotide sequence: TGTGCCAGCAGCCCTACGCCGCATGAGCAGTTCTTC.

The rearrangement joins TRBV7-8 to TRBJ2-1; TRBD1 agrees at 8 bases. Looked up from germline, CDR1 is SGHVS and CDR2 is FQNEAQ. V was pared by 5 bases and J by 7 bases, with 16 bases of the junction left unmatched. This CDR3 has 17 residues. CDR3: CASSATVGQGAENEQFF. The CDR3 bases are TGTGCCAGCAGCGCCACGGTCGGGCAGGGGGCAGAGAATGAGCAGTTCTTC.

The V call is TRBV28, the J call TRBJ2-3; D is possibly TRBD2 (7 bases). Per germline, CDR1 MDHEN and CDR2 SYDVKM. The CDR3 runs to 16 residues. The V gene lost 4 bases and the J gene lost 5 bases, with 19 bases spanning the gap. CDR3 in DNA: TGTGCCAGCAGTTCCATACTAGCGAGAGGGGGAGATACGCAGTATTTT. Translated: CASSSILARGGDTQYF.

Only a few counts were recorded for this clonotype. One junction end disagrees with the germline gene, perhaps due to a read error. The chain joins TRBV6-5 to TRBJ1-1; the D gene is possibly TRBD1 (5 bases). CDR3 length: 15 amino acids. CDR1 and CDR2 (germline): MNHEY, SVGAGI. As DNA, the CDR3 is TGTGCCAGCATTTACTCGGTCGGCAGGGCGACTGAAGCTTTCTTT. Translating it yields CASIYSVGRATEAFF.

V usage is TRBV6-2 or TRBV6-3 and J usage is TRBJ2-5; D tentatively fits TRBD1 or TRBD2 (5 bases each). The CDR3 is made up of 14 amino acids. Germline CDR1 is MNHEY and CDR2 is SVGEGT. V was shortened by 5 bases and J by 2 bases, with 12 bases between the two germline ends. The CDR3 sequence is CASSRGRRQETQYF. In DNA form, the CDR3 reads TGTGCCAGCAGTCGGGGACGCCGACAAGAGACCCAGTACTTC.

The chain links TRBV19 to TRBJ1-5, with 7 nucleotides matching TRBD1. Per the germline V gene, CDR1 is LNHDA and CDR2 is SQIVND (reference sequence). The CDR3 sequence is 13 residues long. Losses at the gene ends were 5 bases for V and 6 bases for J; bases not matched to a gene: 4. CDR3 sequence (DNA): TGTGCCAGTAGTGACAGGGCGGGTCAGCCCCAGCATTTT. Translation gives CASSDRAGQPQHF.

Only a few counts were recorded for this clonotype. The chain recombines TRBV11-2 with TRBJ2-7; no clear D. Trimming stripped 1 base from V and 3 bases from J, with 16 bases between. This CDR3 has 16 amino acids. The germline gives CDR1 SGHAT, CDR2 FQNNGV. The CDR3 bases are TGTGCCAGCAGCTTAGCGTCCGGGCTAATCCTCTACGAGCAGTACTTC. Translating it yields CASSLASGLILYEQYF.

The chain is built from TRBV6-5 and TRBJ2-4, with D unresolved. Trimming pared 0 bases from V and 8 bases from J, leaving 14 bases between. Per germline, CDR1 MNHEY and CDR2 SVGAGI. CDR3 length: 15 residues. The CDR3 spells CASSYSFQDRDIQYF. Written as DNA, the CDR3 is TGTGCCAGCAGTTACTCTTTCCAGGATCGGGACATTCAGTACTTC.

This clonotype turned up a few times. The V and J genes are TRBV6-4 and TRBJ2-1; tentative D call: TRBD2 (6 bases). The CDR3 is made up of 14 amino acids. Germline lookup yields CDR1 MRHNA and CDR2 SNTAGT. V lost 4 bases and J lost 5, with 12 bases in between. DNA for the CDR3: TGTGCCAGCAGTGGAGGCAGGGAGGACAATGAGCAGTTCTTC. Its translation: CASSGGREDNEQFF.

The rearrangement uses TRBV5-1 and TRBJ1-2; 7 bases match TRBD1. The germline V gene has CDR1 SGHRS and CDR2 YFSETQ. The length of the CDR3 is 14 residues. Trimming took 4 bases from V and 4 from J; bases not matched to a gene: 7. The CDR3 region is CASSRGQLVYGYTF. The CDR3 nucleotides are TGCGCCAGCAGCCGGGGACAGCTCGTCTATGGCTACACCTTC.

J is TRBJ2-6 and V is TRBV27, with D perhaps TRBD2 (5 bases). Germline values: CDR1 MNHEY, CDR2 SMNVEV (reference sequence). This CDR3 is 13 amino acids long. Deletions cut 8 bases from V and 2 bases from J, with 7 bases between. The CDR3 loop reads CASQRAGANVLTF. For the CDR3, the DNA is TGTGCCAGCCAGAGGGCTGGGGCCAACGTCCTGACTTTC.

The genes are TRBV20-1 and TRBJ2-3; TRBD2 aligns across 12 bases. V dropped 5 bases and J dropped 1; count of bases not matched to a gene: 10. The CDR3 loop spans 17 amino acids. Looked up from germline, CDR1 is DFQATT and CDR2 is SNEGSKA (reference sequence). Here the CDR3 reads CSARRLAGGQGTDTQYF. CDR3 nucleotide sequence: TGCAGTGCTCGGCGGCTAGCGGGAGGGCAGGGCACAGATACGCAGTATTTT.

This clonotype has at least ten counts. This chain joins TRBV7-8 and TRBJ1-4; D not certain. The germline V gene has CDR1 SGHVS and CDR2 FQNEAQ. Trimming took off 1 base at V and 7 bases at J, with 10 bases between the two ends. The CDR3 length is 14 residues. The CDR3: CASSLGGIGEKLFF. The CDR3 coding sequence is TGTGCCAGCAGCTTAGGGGGAATCGGTGAAAAACTGTTTTTT.

The CDR3 sequence is CSASSDRGYNEQFF. CDR3 sequence (DNA): TGCAGTGCTAGTTCGGACAGGGGCTACAATGAGCAGTTCTTC. The V gene is TRBV20-1, the J gene TRBJ2-1; 9 positions match TRBD1. Germline CDR1 is DFQATT and CDR2 is SNEGSKA (reference sequence). J lost 3 bases, V lost 3 bases, and 3 bases had no gene match. This CDR3 is 14 amino acids long.

The sample holds a few counts of this clonotype. V is TRBV12-3 or TRBV12-4 and J is TRBJ1-5; TRBD1 matches 8 bases. The CDR3 runs to 14 residues. V trimming: 5 bases; J trimming: 4 bases; junction bases outside the gene matches: 4. The CDR3 nucleotides read TGTGCCAGCAGTGCTGGGACAGGTAATCAGCCCCAGCATTTT. As protein: CASSAGTGNQPQHF.